These 28 T cell receptor beta chains came from one sample sequenced in a study of response to subunit inactivated influenza vaccine. Via MiXCR, TCRdb re-called the RT-PCR reads, giving one row per CDR3 protein. Here the sample spans 500,000 to 750,000 distinct CDR3 sequences, about 14% being singletons. The material was PBMCs from blood, obtained 12 days after vaccination. The source is a man aged 45-65 years who received an inactivated influenza vaccine.

The DNA for the CDR3 is TGTGCCAGCAACGGAGGTTCACCCCTCCACTTT. Translation: CASNGGSPLHF. The chain uses TRBV6-1 and TRBJ1-6; D not resolved. The germline CDR1 and CDR2 sequences are MNHNS and SASEGT. V was pared by 7 bases and J by 9 bases, with 7 bases between. The CDR3 covers 11 residues.

The chain recombines TRBV6-5 with TRBJ2-5; no firm D call. Trimming took off 3 bases at V and 4 bases at J, with 15 bases between the two ends. The length of the CDR3 is 15 residues. Germline CDR1 is MNHEY and CDR2 is SVGAGI. The CDR3 coding sequence is TGTGCCAGCAGTTATTTACTGGGCCGACGAGAGACCCAGTACTTC. This translates into CASSYLLGRRETQYF.

This clonotype was seen more than once but under ten times. This chain links TRBV5-5 with TRBJ2-4; D possibly matches TRBD1 or TRBD2 (5 bases each). V lost 0 bases and J 5 bases, leaving 9 bases between the germline ends. Germline CDR1 is SGHKS and CDR2 is YYEKEE (reference sequence). CDR3 length: 14 residues. The CDR3 is CASSLGGRQNIQYF. The DNA for the CDR3 is TGTGCCAGCAGCTTGGGGGGACGGCAAAACATTCAGTACTTC.

Note on this clonotype: This clone may be a read error of a much larger clone one base away. Since the CDR3 does not end with the conserved phenylalanine or tryptophan, this likely comes from a read error. This sequence joins TRBV29-1 and TRBJ2-2; 8 bases agree with TRBD1. CDR3 length: 13 residues. Looked up from germline, CDR1 is SQVTM and CDR2 is ANQGSEA. Trimming at V came to 7 bases and at J to 7 bases, leaving 8 bases not matched to a gene. The CDR3 protein is CSGRTGSGGELFL. Here the CDR3 DNA reads TGCAGCGGGAGGACAGGGAGCGGCGGGGAGCTGTTTTTA.

The chain recombines TRBV5-1 with TRBJ1-2, with a possible D match to TRBD1 (6 bases). The V end was cut by 4 bases, the J end by 1 base, with 17 bases between. The CDR3 extends over 16 amino acids. Germline CDR1 is SGHRS and CDR2 is YFSETQ. The CDR3 here is CASSRGGTPDNYGYTF. CDR3 DNA sequence: TGCGCCAGCAGCAGGGGGGGGACACCGGATAACTATGGCTACACCTTC.

The V call is TRBV3-1, the J call TRBJ1-6; no definite D call. V was clipped by 1 base and J by 9 bases, with 13 bases between them. The length of the CDR3 is 15 residues. Germline loops: CDR1 LGHDT, CDR2 YNNKEL (reference sequence). The DNA of the CDR3 is TGTGCCAGCAGCCAAGCCTGGGGTGGGATTTCACCCCTCCACTTT. Protein: CASSQAWGGISPLHF.

CDR3 sequence: CASEQGSYGYTF. DNA for the CDR3: TGTGCCAGCGAACAAGGGAGCTATGGCTACACCTTC. This chain links TRBV6-1 with TRBJ1-2; no clear D gene. V was trimmed by 8 bases and J by 4 bases, leaving 11 bases between them. This CDR3 has 12 residues. Germline CDR1 and CDR2: MNHNS and SASEGT.

At least ten counts were recorded for this clonotype. V gene TRBV5-1 combines with J gene TRBJ1-1; D gene uncertain. CDR1 and CDR2 from the germline V gene are SGHRS and YFSETQ. Trimming removed 0 bases from V and 2 bases from J, with 5 bases in between. The CDR3 extends over 13 amino acids. The chain's CDR3 is CASSLASNTEAFF. In DNA form, the CDR3 reads TGCGCCAGCAGCTTGGCCAGTAACACTGAAGCTTTCTTT.

The chain couples TRBV20-1 to TRBJ2-5, with no clear D. CDR1 and CDR2 from the germline V gene are DFQATT and SNEGSKA (reference sequence). This CDR3 comprises 11 residues. V lost 5 bases to trimming and J lost 5 bases, with 9 bases between them. CDR3 region: CSAPMGETQYF. The CDR3 bases are TGCAGTGCTCCCATGGGGGAGACCCAGTACTTC.

The V call is TRBV2, the J call TRBJ1-5, with 8 bases aligning to TRBD1. Germline V lookup: CDR1 SNHLY, CDR2 FYNNEI. The CDR3 consists of 15 residues. The trim removed 6 bases at V and 1 base at J, leaving 5 bases unmatched. CDR3 residues: CASSGQGRSNQPQHF. The CDR3 DNA reads TGTGCCAGCAGCGGACAGGGAAGAAGCAATCAGCCCCAGCATTTT.

This clonotype was picked up a small number of times. This chain links TRBV20-1 with TRBJ1-5; weak D call: TRBD1 (6 bases). Trimming shortened V by 3 bases and J by 0 bases, and 15 bases separated the two germline ends. CDR3 length equals 16 residues. Germline CDR1 and CDR2: DFQATT and SNEGSKA (reference sequence). CDR3 region: CSASTLDRRSNQPQHF. In DNA form, the CDR3 reads TGCAGTGCTAGTACACTAGACAGGCGTAGCAATCAGCCCCAGCATTTT.

This clonotype was counted only a few times. The chain uses TRBV15 and TRBJ2-7, with TRBD1 identical over 7 bases. Trimming took 4 bases from V and 4 from J; bases not matched to a gene: 4. Germline loops: CDR1 LNHNV, CDR2 YYDKDF (reference sequence). The CDR3 consists of 13 residues. The CDR3, as DNA: TGTGCCACCAGCAAGGACAGGAGGTACGAGCAGTACTTC. This translates into CATSKDRRYEQYF.

This sequence joins TRBV7-2 and TRBJ2-1; TRBD2 agrees at 9 bases. Germline V gives CDR1 SGHTA, CDR2 FQGNSA. The length of the CDR3 is 17 residues. The J segment lost 8 bases and the V segment lost 3 bases, leaving 14 bases of the junction unmatched. The CDR3 DNA is TGTGCCAGCAGCTTGGGGTTTGGCGGGAGGGCCGCCGATGAGCAGTTCTTC. Translated, it gives CASSLGFGGRAADEQFF.

This clonotype appeared a few times. This sequence joins TRBV11-1 and TRBJ1-1; the D is unclear. The germline gives CDR1 SGHAT, CDR2 FQDESV (reference sequence). CDR3 length: 15 residues. V lost 1 base and J lost 1, with 10 bases in between. The CDR3 loop is CASSLGLTRNTEAFF. CDR3 in DNA: TGTGCCAGCAGCTTAGGGCTCACCCGGAACACTGAAGCTTTCTTT. Using reference TRBV11-1 and TRBJ1-1 for the parts outside the CDR3, the full variable domain is EAEVAQSPRYKITEKSQAVAFWCDPISGHATLYWYRQILGQGPELLVQFQDESVVDDSQLPKDRFSAERLKGVDSTLKIQPAELGDSAMYLCASSLGLTRNTEAFFGQGTRLTVV.

This clonotype was seen a handful of times. The gene calls are TRBV20-1 and TRBJ2-3; D remains unclear. The CDR3 spans 13 residues. With 4 bases removed from V and 0 bases from J, the gap between germline ends came to 8 bases. Germline V gene lookup returns CDR1 DFQATT and CDR2 SNEGSKA (reference sequence). CDR3 loop: CSAIGTSTDTQYF. The CDR3 DNA follows: TGCAGTGCTATCGGAACCAGCACAGATACGCAGTATTTT.

This clonotype was observed a handful of times. J is TRBJ2-7 and V is TRBV18, with TRBD1 matching 10 bases. This CDR3 spans 15 amino acids. Germline CDR1 KGHSH, CDR2 LQKENI. V lost 2 bases, J lost 4 bases, and 5 bases stayed unmatched. The CDR3 nucleotides read TGTGCCAGCTCACCAACCGGACAGGGGGGGTACGAGCAGTACTTC. Translation: CASSPTGQGGYEQYF.

The J gene is TRBJ1-2, the V gene TRBV20-1; D is unresolved. The CDR3 contains 15 residues. The V end lost 0 bases, the J end lost 4 bases, and 15 bases lay between the germline ends. CDR1 is DFQATT and CDR2 is SNEGSKA in the germline V gene (reference sequence). CDR3 nucleotides: TGCAGTGCTAGAGATCAGGCAGGCACCCCCTATGGCTACACCTTC. Translating it yields CSARDQAGTPYGYTF.

This clonotype was recorded a few times. This chain links TRBV20-1 with TRBJ1-3, with TRBD1 identical over 8 bases. CDR1 and CDR2 from the germline V gene are DFQATT and SNEGSKA (reference sequence). J gave up 1 base and V 6 bases, and 8 bases lay outside the gene matches. The CDR3 has 15 residues. The CDR3 here is CSARDRFGSGNTIYF. DNA for the CDR3: TGCAGTGCCCGGGACAGGTTCGGGTCTGGAAACACCATATATTTT.

This clonotype was counted between two and nine times. CDR3 sequence reads: CATSLDRGTEKLFF. Here the CDR3 DNA reads TGTGCCACCAGCCTCGACAGGGGAACTGAAAAACTGTTTTTT. The chain couples TRBV15 to TRBJ1-4; TRBD1 agrees at 8 bases. This CDR3 spans 14 amino acids. V was clipped by 5 bases and J by 7 bases; unmatched bases: 6. From germline, CDR1 is LNHNV and CDR2 YYDKDF (reference sequence).

The rearrangement uses TRBV4-3 and TRBJ2-1; D could derive from TRBD1 or TRBD2 (6 bases each). The CDR3 loop spans 15 amino acids. Trimming left V 3 bases short and J 6 bases short, with 15 bases between. Germline CDR1 reads LGHNA; CDR2 reads YSLEER. CDR3 sequence: CASSHVVGGGNEQFF. CDR3 coding DNA: TGCGCCAGCAGCCATGTTGTCGGGGGCGGCAATGAGCAGTTCTTC.

The DNA of the CDR3 is TGCAGCGTTGAAGTTCGGGCGCAGGGAACCTACGAGCAGTACTTC. Protein: CSVEVRAQGTYEQYF. The V gene is TRBV29-1, the J gene TRBJ2-7; TRBD1 might be the D (5 bases). The CDR3 contains 15 residues. CDR1 and CDR2 from the germline V gene are SQVTM and ANQGSEA. With 1 base removed from V and 2 bases from J, the gap between germline ends came to 15 bases.

The rearrangement joins TRBV3-1 to TRBJ2-7; tentative D call: TRBD2 (5 bases). The germline gives CDR1 LGHDT, CDR2 YNNKEL (reference sequence). V dropped 1 base and J dropped 5 bases, with 12 bases sitting between them. The CDR3 is made up of 14 amino acids. CDR3 bases: TGTGCCAGCAGCCAAGTATATACTAGGCACGAGCAGTACTTC. Amino acid sequence: CASSQVYTRHEQYF.

Remarks on this clonotype: The junction departs from germline at one end; a sequencing error may be responsible. The V and J genes are TRBV6-2 or TRBV6-3 and TRBJ2-1, with TRBD2 matching 11 bases. In germline, CDR1 is MNHEY, CDR2 SVGEGT. The length of the CDR3 is 16 residues. The CDR3 is CAISLPGLAAYNEQFF. CDR3 DNA sequence: TGTGCCATCAGTCTACCGGGACTAGCGGCTTACAATGAGCAGTTCTTC.

The chain has TRBV12-3 or TRBV12-4 and TRBJ1-4; weak D call: TRBD1 (5 bases). This CDR3 region has 14 residues. The V and J ends lost 3 bases and 5 bases respectively, with 10 bases between them. The CDR3 DNA follows: TGTGCCAGCAGTTTTGGGGCAGTAAATGAAAAACTGTTTTTT. Translating it yields CASSFGAVNEKLFF.

This clonotype was detected only a few times. The rearrangement links TRBV4-2 to TRBJ1-5; unclear D gene. The V gene's germline CDR1 is LGHNA and CDR2 YNFKEQ. V lost 4 bases to trimming and J lost 3 bases, with 13 bases between them. CDR3 length: 15 amino acids. For the CDR3, the DNA is TGTGCCAGCAGCCTCCGGGTTGCTATCAATCAGCCCCAGCATTTT. It encodes CASSLRVAINQPQHF.

This clonotype was detected a few times. The chain carries TRBV7-9 and TRBJ2-2; the match to TRBD1 covers 8 bases. The CDR3 totals 14 residues. V shed 5 bases and J 7 bases; nucleotides not matched to a gene: 6. CDR1 and CDR2 (germline): SEHNR, FQNEAQ (reference sequence). Written as DNA, the CDR3 is TGTGCCAGCAGCCTGGACAGGGCCCGCGGGGAGCTGTTTTTT. The encoded protein is CASSLDRARGELFF.

This clonotype was found a few times. The chain uses TRBV27 and TRBJ1-1; TRBD1 might be the D (5 bases). The CDR3 contains 14 residues. In germline, CDR1 is MNHEY, CDR2 SMNVEV (reference sequence). V lost 3 bases, J lost 5 bases, and 13 bases lay in between. The CDR3 DNA is TGTGCCAGCAGTTTTGTAGTGGGGGGGACTGAAGCTTTCTTT. Protein sequence: CASSFVVGGTEAFF.

The V gene is TRBV3-1, the J gene TRBJ2-2, with D maybe TRBD1 (6 bases). With 2 bases removed from V and 5 bases from J, the gap between germline ends came to 9 bases. This CDR3 contains 14 residues. Per germline, CDR1 LGHDT and CDR2 YNNKEL (reference sequence). CDR3 loop: CASSQTQGTGELFF. CDR3 bases: TGTGCCAGCAGCCAAACACAGGGAACCGGGGAGCTGTTTTTT.